This T cell receptor (beta chain) was observed in a study of CD8+CD57+ T cells in acquired aplastic anemia. Study conclusions and caveats: Patients and controls were not found to differ significantly in CD8+ Simpson's diversity. Patients and controls had in common 25 to 30 CD8+ CDR3 sequences.

Individuals selected for sequencing had exhibited CD8+CD57+ cell expansion on flow cytometry. All patients had severe acquired aplastic anemia. Blood came from patients not yet given any therapy. CDR3 and TCR beta VDJ profiling relied on a genomic DNA template. In TCRdb, the reads were re-called with MiXCR into one record per CDR3 protein. The sample shows 200,000 to 250,000 distinct CDR3 sequences, approximately 65% of them seen only once. This clonotype was seen more than once but under ten times. Its antigen is currently unknown. Germline values: CDR1 SGHTA, CDR2 FQGNSA. The CDR3 runs 15 residues. The V and J ends lost 5 bases and 1 base respectively, with 15 bases between them.

This clonotype was obtained from a human donor with aplastic anemia. The sequencing input was sorted CD4+, CD8+, or CD8+CD57+ T cells (not recorded which) from PBMCs. The V call is TRBV7-2, the J call TRBJ2-7; maybe TRBD1 (6 bases). Written as DNA, the CDR3 is TGTGCCAGCAGCCTAGGGGGATCCCGTTCCTACGAGCAGTACTTC. The encoded protein is CASSLGGSRSYEQYF.